The clone carrying this T cell receptor (beta chain) was counted only a few times. The record originates from a study of cytomegalovirus exposure and HLA in healthy donors. With 60 Vbeta and 13 Jbeta primers, the PCR was carried out. The repertoire was sequenced with immunoSEQ multiplex PCR; TCRdb's copy has only in-frame clones and lacks some. The sample holds more than 90,000 clones; over 60% are singletons and the top ten take 2.2%. The germline V gene has CDR1 SGHVS and CDR2 FQNEAQ. The CDR3 totals 15 residues. With 1 base removed from V and 7 bases from J, the gap between germline ends came to 14 bases.

The TCR was taken from a woman aged 25 to 39 in good health and CMV-seronegative. The source material was PBMCs. The rearrangement joins TRBV7-8 to TRBJ2-1; D perhaps matches TRBD2 (5 bases). CDR3 in amino acids: CASSLGSPPGNEQFF. CDR3 nucleotides: TGTGCCAGCAGCTTAGGATCCCCCCCGGGGAATGAGCAGTTCTTC.